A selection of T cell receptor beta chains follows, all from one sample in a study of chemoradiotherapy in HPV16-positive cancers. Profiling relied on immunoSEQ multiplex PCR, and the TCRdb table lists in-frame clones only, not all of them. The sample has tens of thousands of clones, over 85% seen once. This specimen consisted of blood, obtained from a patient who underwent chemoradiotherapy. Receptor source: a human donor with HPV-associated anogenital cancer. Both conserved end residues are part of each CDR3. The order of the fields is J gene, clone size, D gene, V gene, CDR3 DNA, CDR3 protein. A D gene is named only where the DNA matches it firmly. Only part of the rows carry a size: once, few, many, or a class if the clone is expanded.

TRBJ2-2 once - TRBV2 TGTGCCAGCAGTAAGACAGGTGGGGACACCGGGGAGCTGTTTTTT CASSKTGGDTGELFF
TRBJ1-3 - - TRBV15 TGTGCCACCAGCAGCCGGGACATAGCCCCCCGGCGGGGAAACACCATATATTTT CATSSRDIAPRRGNTIYF
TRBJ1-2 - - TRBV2 TGTGCCAGCAGTGGGACAGAATATGGCTACACCTTC CASSGTEYGYTF
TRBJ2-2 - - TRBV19 TGTGCCAGTAGTATTAACAGGGTGAGCACCGGGGAGCTGTTTTTT CASSINRVSTGELFF
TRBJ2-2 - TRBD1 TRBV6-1 TGTGCCAGCTGTTCAACAGGGGACACCGGGGAGCTGTTTTTT CASCSTGDTGELFF
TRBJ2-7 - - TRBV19 TGTGCCAGTAGTAATGTAGACGAGCAGTACTTC CASSNVDEQYF
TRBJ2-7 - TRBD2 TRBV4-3 TGCGCCAGCAGCCGCTCCGCGGGAGGGCCCCACGAGCAGTACTTC CASSRSAGGPHEQYF
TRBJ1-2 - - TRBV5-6 TGTGCCAGCAGCTTCGCGGACAGATCTAACTATGGCTACACCTTC CASSFADRSNYGYTF
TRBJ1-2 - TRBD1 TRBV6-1 TGTGCCAGCAGTAAAAGGGACAGGGAATATGGCTACACCTTC CASSKRDREYGYTF
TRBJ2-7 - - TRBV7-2 TGTGCCAGCAGCCCCTCACTAGCTCTGTCCACCTACGAGCAGTACTTC CASSPSLALSTYEQYF
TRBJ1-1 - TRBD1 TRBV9 TGTGCCAGCAGTCCATCCGGGACAGGGGTGTTGAACACTGAAGCTTTCTTT CASSPSGTGVLNTEAFF
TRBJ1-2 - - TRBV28 TGTGCCAGCAGTTTCGGGGGGCTCGGTGGCTACACCTTC CASSFGGLGGYTF
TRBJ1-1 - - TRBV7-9 TGTGCCAGCAGCTCGCTCGGGGGAATAACTGAAGCTTTCTTT CASSSLGGITEAFF
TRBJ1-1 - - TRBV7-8 TGTGCCAGCAGCTCGGGACACACGAACACTGAAGCTTTCTTT CASSSGHTNTEAFF
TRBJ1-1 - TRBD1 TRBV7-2 TGTGCCAGCAGCCGAGGCAGGGGGGGGTTTTCCGAAGCTTTCTTT CASSRGRGGFSEAFF
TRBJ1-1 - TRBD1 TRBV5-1 TGCGCCAGCAGCCGGCTGGGACAGATGAACACTGAAGCTTTCTTT CASSRLGQMNTEAFF
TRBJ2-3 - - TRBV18 TGTGCCAGCTCACCACGGACAGATACGCAGTATTTT CASSPRTDTQYF
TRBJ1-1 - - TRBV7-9 TGTGCCAGCAGACAGGATTCTAACACTGAAGCTTTCTTT CASRQDSNTEAFF